The 19 T cell receptor beta chains below come from one sample, sequenced in a study of spatial heterogeneity in lung cancer. Findings and caveats of the study: Within tumors, counts of expanded alpha and beta TCRs tracked tumor mutation counts.

TCRdb independently ran MiXCR on the 5' RACE reads; one entry per CDR3 protein. The sample holds some 25,000 distinct CDR3 sequences, roughly 6.6% seen once. Time point given: sample taken at primary tumor resection. Their specific antigens are unknown. Specimen: lung tumor tissue, collected at surgery. Source of these receptors: a male donor with early-stage non-small cell lung cancer.

This clonotype qualifies as medium-sized. This chain joins TRBV12-3 or TRBV12-4 and TRBJ2-1; 9 positions agree with TRBD2. There are 14 residues in the CDR3. V trimming: 3 bases; J trimming: 9 bases; junction bases outside the gene matches: 6. The CDR3 protein is CASSLRGGDGEQFF. CDR3 DNA: TGTGCCAGCAGTTTGCGGGGGGGGGATGGTGAGCAGTTCTTC.

This clonotype was seen many times. V usage is TRBV10-3 and J usage is TRBJ2-3; 8 bases are shared with TRBD2. This CDR3 is 17 amino acids long. Per germline, CDR1 ENHRY and CDR2 SYGVKD. V gave up 2 bases and J gave up 5 bases; unmatched junction bases: 12. The CDR3 region has the DNA TGTGCCATCAGTGAGCCAAAGACGGGGGGGGCTGGAGATACGCAGTATTTT. Amino acids: CAISEPKTGGAGDTQYF.

This clonotype was seen repeatedly, ten times or more. The chain is built from TRBV20-1 and TRBJ1-2, with D hard to call. CDR1 is DFQATT and CDR2 is SNEGSKA in the germline V gene (reference sequence). The CDR3 length is 13 residues. Trimming removed 0 bases from V and 4 bases from J, with 9 bases in between. In nucleotides, the CDR3 is TGCAGTGCTAGAGATGATCGTAGCTATGGCTACACCTTC. It is translated as CSARDDRSYGYTF.

This clonotype was picked up a small number of times. The chain uses TRBV2 and TRBJ1-3; 7 nucleotides align to TRBD1. This CDR3 comprises 14 residues. Trimming at V came to 7 bases and at J to 1 base, leaving 4 bases not matched to a gene. Germline V gene data show CDR1 as SNHLY and CDR2 as FYNNEI. CDR3 amino acids: CASTQTGSGNTIYF. CDR3 in DNA: TGTGCCAGCACCCAGACAGGGTCTGGAAACACCATATATTTT.

This clonotype was found many times. The chain carries TRBV7-8 and TRBJ1-1; D is ambiguous. Germline-derived CDR1 and CDR2 are SGHVS and FQNEAQ. Trimming cost V 1 base and J 4 bases, with 13 bases left between them. The CDR3 has 15 residues. CDR3 protein: CASSLDEGWGTEAFF. The CDR3 DNA follows: TGTGCCAGCAGCTTAGACGAGGGATGGGGCACTGAAGCTTTCTTT. Full variable domain (missing parts from reference TRBV7-8 and TRBJ1-1): GAGVSQSPRYKVAKRGQDVALRCDPISGHVSLFWYQQALGQGPEFLTYFQNEAQLDKSGLPSDRFFAERPEGSVSTLKIQRTQQEDSAVYLCASSLDEGWGTEAFFGQGTRLTVV.

The chain uses TRBV20-1 and TRBJ2-4; D not resolved. The V gene's germline CDR1 is DFQATT and CDR2 SNEGSKA (reference sequence). The CDR3 extends over 14 amino acids. V lost 0 bases to trimming and J lost 8 bases, with 14 bases between them. The CDR3 here is CSARETVLFYIQYF. As DNA, the CDR3 is TGCAGTGCTAGAGAGACGGTACTTTTTTACATTCAGTACTTC.

This clonotype came up many times. The V gene is TRBV20-1, the J gene TRBJ2-3; no definite D call. CDR1 and CDR2 (germline): DFQATT, SNEGSKA (reference sequence). The CDR3 length is 13 residues. V was clipped by 4 bases and J by 2 bases, with 10 bases between them. The CDR3 sequence: CSAKEPSTDTQYF. As DNA, the CDR3 is TGCAGTGCTAAGGAACCTTCCACAGATACGCAGTATTTT.

This clonotype was detected many times. V and J are TRBV5-1 and TRBJ1-1, with D uncertain. CDR1 and CDR2 from the germline V gene are SGHRS and YFSETQ. The CDR3 is 15 amino acids. Trimming removed 0 bases from V and 7 bases from J, with 16 bases in between. The DNA for the CDR3 is TGCGCCAGCAGCTTGGATTCCCTAACGTGGGATGAAGCTTTCTTT. Translated, it gives CASSLDSLTWDEAFF. The full variable domain, rest sourced from reference TRBV5-1 and TRBJ1-1, is KAGVTQTPRYLIKTRGQQVTLSCSPISGHRSVSWYQQTPGQGLQFLFEYFSETQRNKGNFPGRFSGRQFSNSRSEMNVSTLELGDSALYLCASSLDSLTWDEAFFGQGTRLTVV.

The V gene is TRBV7-8, the J gene TRBJ1-2; 7 bases are a match to TRBD1. CDR3 size: 15 residues. After removal of 1 base from V and 4 bases from J, the junction contained 6 bases not matched to a gene. The germline V gene encodes CDR1 SGHVS and CDR2 FQNEAQ. CDR3 nucleotide sequence: TGTGCCAGCAGCTTAGGGGAAACAGGGGCCTATGGCTACACCTTC. Protein: CASSLGETGAYGYTF.

This clonotype was counted between two and nine times. The chain recombines TRBV20-1 with TRBJ2-7; 8 nucleotides agree with TRBD1. Germline CDR1 is DFQATT and CDR2 is SNEGSKA (reference sequence). CDR3 length: 12 amino acids. The trim removed 6 bases at V and 5 bases at J, leaving 6 bases unmatched. This CDR3 is CSAMTGEHEQYF. Here the CDR3 DNA reads TGCAGTGCAATGACAGGGGAGCACGAGCAGTACTTC.

This clonotype is medium-sized by share. The chain uses TRBV7-2 and TRBJ1-1; D gene uncertain. V was cut by 5 bases and J by 1 base, with 14 bases left in between. The germline gives CDR1 SGHTA, CDR2 FQGNSA. The CDR3 is 15 residues long. This chain's CDR3 is CASSLSGVPNTEAFF. As DNA, the CDR3 is TGTGCCAGCAGCCTCAGTGGAGTGCCGAACACTGAAGCTTTCTTT.

The chain carries TRBV7-2 and TRBJ1-2, with D unclear. Germline CDR1 SGHTA, CDR2 FQGNSA. V was clipped by 1 base and J by 6 bases, with 6 bases between them. CDR3 size: 12 residues. This CDR3 is CASSLGTHGYTF. CDR3 in DNA: TGTGCCAGCAGCTTAGGTACGCATGGCTACACCTTC.

This clonotype was counted many times. The genes are TRBV29-1 and TRBJ1-1; D is possibly TRBD1 (5 bases). V was cut by 4 bases and J by 1 base, with 19 bases left in between. Germline V gene lookup returns CDR1 SQVTM and CDR2 ANQGSEA. This CDR3 has 16 residues. The CDR3 sequence is CSVVRDPPRENTEAFF. CDR3 sequence (DNA): TGCAGCGTTGTCCGGGACCCACCCCGTGAGAACACTGAAGCTTTCTTT.

This clonotype has ten or more counts. This rearrangement joins TRBV6-1 to TRBJ1-6, with 7 bases matching TRBD1. In germline, CDR1 is MNHNS, CDR2 SASEGT. Trimming cost V 6 bases and J 9 bases; bases outside gene matches: 8. The CDR3 covers 14 residues. The DNA of the CDR3 is TGTGCCAGCAGCTCCGACAGGGTGGTTTCACCCCTCCACTTT. Its translation is CASSSDRVVSPLHF.

This clonotype came up a few times. CDR3 nucleotide sequence: TGCGCCAGCAGCTTACCCGGACGGAACACCGGGGAGCTGTTTTTT. Protein: CASSLPGRNTGELFF. The chain has TRBV5-1 and TRBJ2-2; no definite D call. The V and J ends lost 2 bases and 1 base respectively, with 9 bases between them. Germline CDR1 is SGHRS and CDR2 is YFSETQ. The CDR3 has 15 residues.

This sequence joins TRBV2 and TRBJ1-1; D is undetermined. The CDR3 has 17 amino acids. V lost 4 bases and J 1 base, leaving 19 bases between the germline ends. CDR1 is SNHLY, CDR2 FYNNEI, per germline. The CDR3 nucleotides are TGTGCCAGCAGTGGGGTCATTTTTACGACGACGAACACTGAAGCTTTCTTT. It is translated as CASSGVIFTTTNTEAFF.

This clonotype was counted only a few times. The chain is built from TRBV4-3 and TRBJ1-6; 9 bases line up with TRBD1. V lost 3 bases, J lost 6 bases, and 9 bases stayed unmatched. Germline CDR1 and CDR2: LGHNA and YSLEER. CDR3 length: 17 residues. The CDR3 bases are TGCGCCAGCAGCCAGTTTCCCGGGACAGGGTCTAATTCACCCCTCCACTTT. It codes for CASSQFPGTGSNSPLHF.

This chain connects TRBV20-1 to TRBJ2-3, with a weak D call TRBD1 (5 bases). V lost 4 bases and J lost 2, with 10 bases in between. The CDR3 is made up of 13 amino acids. CDR1 DFQATT and CDR2 SNEGSKA come from the germline V gene (reference sequence). The CDR3 sequence: CSAIQGFTDTQYF. The DNA of the CDR3 is TGCAGTGCTATCCAGGGCTTCACAGATACGCAGTATTTT.

This clonotype showed up just a few times. V is TRBV10-2 and J is TRBJ1-6, with D perhaps TRBD1 (6 bases). Germline CDR1 is WSHSY and CDR2 is SAAADI. V dropped 6 bases and J dropped 7 bases, with 19 bases sitting between them. The CDR3 covers 16 residues. CDR3 protein: CASSEGRGDWNSPLHF. The DNA for the CDR3 is TGCGCCAGCAGCGAAGGCAGGGGAGATTGGAATTCACCCCTCCACTTT.